The sequence of this TCR beta chain was determined in a study of T-cell reconstitution after alpha-beta-depleted transplantation in children. Study conclusions and caveats: Most T-cell counts and diversity one year after the transplant came from T cells that were newly produced. Approximately two months post-transplant, alpha-beta T cells reportedly originated from several hundred expanded graft clones. Several patients had high TCRbeta diversity at day 60; it came from surviving recipient T cells and thymic progenitors.

The library targeted TCRbeta and was prepared with unique molecular identifiers. One entry per CDR3 protein results from TCRdb running MiXCR on the PCR reads. This repertoire shows approximately 1,000,000 distinct CDR3 sequences, about 29% found once; its top ten account for about 28%. In regard to this clonotype: As yet, its antigen is unknown.

V lost 0 bases, J lost 4 bases, and 20 bases lay in between. Looked up from germline, CDR1 is SGHDT and CDR2 is YYEEEE. The CDR3 length is 18 residues. The receptor's source is a boy younger than two who had a stem cell transplant for SCID, so the T cells may come from the graft donor. The V call is TRBV5-6, the J call TRBJ2-1; D possibly uses TRBD1 or TRBD2 (6 bases each). The material sequenced was PBMCs, mostly from graft donor cells, taken 360 days after TCRalphabeta/CD19-depleted stem cell transplant. The CDR3 nucleotides read TGTGCCAGCAGCTTGGCCTCAGGACGGGGGCTACGTTACAATGAGCAGTTCTTC. Residues: CASSLASGRGLRYNEQFF.